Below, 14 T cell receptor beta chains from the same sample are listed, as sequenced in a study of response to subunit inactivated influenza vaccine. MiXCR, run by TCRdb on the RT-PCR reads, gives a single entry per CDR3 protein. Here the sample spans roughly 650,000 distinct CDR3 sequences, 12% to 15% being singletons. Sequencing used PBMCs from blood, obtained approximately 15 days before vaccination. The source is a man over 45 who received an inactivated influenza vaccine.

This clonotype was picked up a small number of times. Here the CDR3 reads CASSQPITDTQYF. DNA for the CDR3: TGCGCCAGCAGCCAACCTATCACAGATACGCAGTATTTT. The chain uses TRBV4-1 and TRBJ2-3; D gene unclear. This CDR3 is 13 amino acids long. Germline V lookup: CDR1 MGHRA, CDR2 YSYEKL. V dropped 2 bases and J dropped 2 bases, with 5 bases sitting between them.

CDR3 amino acids: CASSLSEIGGKQAFF. Here the CDR3 DNA reads TGTGCCAGCAGCTTATCAGAGATCGGGGGGAAGCAAGCTTTCTTT. The chain joins TRBV7-2 to TRBJ1-1; TRBD1 is a possible D gene (5 bases). V dropped 2 bases and J dropped 9 bases, with 19 bases sitting between them. The CDR3 spans 15 residues. Germline V gene data show CDR1 as SGHTA and CDR2 as FQGNSA.

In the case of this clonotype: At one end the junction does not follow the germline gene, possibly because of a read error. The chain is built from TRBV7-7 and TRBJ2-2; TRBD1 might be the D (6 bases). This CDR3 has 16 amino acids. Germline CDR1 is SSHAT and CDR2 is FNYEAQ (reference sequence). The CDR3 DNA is TGTGCTAGCAGCTGGGGGCAGTACGCGAACACCGGGGAGCTGTTTTTT. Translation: CASSWGQYANTGELFF.

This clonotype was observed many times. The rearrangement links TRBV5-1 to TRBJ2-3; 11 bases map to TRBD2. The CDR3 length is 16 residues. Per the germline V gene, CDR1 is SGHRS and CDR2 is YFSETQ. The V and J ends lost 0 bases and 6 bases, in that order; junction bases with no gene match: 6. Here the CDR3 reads CASSLGLAGSGDTQYF. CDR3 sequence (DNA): TGCGCCAGCAGCTTGGGACTAGCGGGATCGGGCGATACGCAGTATTTT.

Here the CDR3 DNA reads TGCAGTGCTCTGAGTGGGAGAGGGAGATCCAATGAGCAGTTCTTC. Amino acid sequence: CSALSGRGRSNEQFF. This chain uses TRBV20-1 with TRBJ2-1; TRBD2 might be the D (5 bases). V lost 5 bases, J lost 6 bases, and 20 bases lay in between. CDR3 length equals 15 residues. The germline V gene has CDR1 DFQATT and CDR2 SNEGSKA (reference sequence).

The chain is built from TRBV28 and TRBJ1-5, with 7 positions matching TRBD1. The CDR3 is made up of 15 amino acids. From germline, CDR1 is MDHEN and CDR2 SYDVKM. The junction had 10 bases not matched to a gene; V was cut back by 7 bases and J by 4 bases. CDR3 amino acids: CASTPTGRGNQPQHF. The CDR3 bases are TGTGCCAGCACTCCGACAGGGAGAGGTAATCAGCCCCAGCATTTT.

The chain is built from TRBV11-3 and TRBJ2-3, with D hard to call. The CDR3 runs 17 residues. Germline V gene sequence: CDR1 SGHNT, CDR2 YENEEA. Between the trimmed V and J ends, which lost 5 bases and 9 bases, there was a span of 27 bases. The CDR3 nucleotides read TGTGCCAGCAGCCAGACGGGTGTTGGCTACCCGGCCGGAACGCAGTATTTT. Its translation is CASSQTGVGYPAGTQYF.

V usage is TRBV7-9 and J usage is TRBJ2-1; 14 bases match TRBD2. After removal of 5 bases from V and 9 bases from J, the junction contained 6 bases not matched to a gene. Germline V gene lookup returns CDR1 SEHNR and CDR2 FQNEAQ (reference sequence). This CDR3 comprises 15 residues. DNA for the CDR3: TGTGCCAGCAGCCCCGGGACTAGCGGGAGCAGTGAGCAGTTCTTC. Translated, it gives CASSPGTSGSSEQFF.

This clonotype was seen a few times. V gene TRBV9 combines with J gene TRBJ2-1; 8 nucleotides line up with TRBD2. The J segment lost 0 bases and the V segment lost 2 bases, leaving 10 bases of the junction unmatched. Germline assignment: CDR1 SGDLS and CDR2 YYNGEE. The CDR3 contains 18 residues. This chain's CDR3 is CASSVSGTSSSSYNEQFF. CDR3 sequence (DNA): TGTGCCAGCAGCGTTAGCGGGACGAGTTCTAGCTCCTACAATGAGCAGTTCTTC.

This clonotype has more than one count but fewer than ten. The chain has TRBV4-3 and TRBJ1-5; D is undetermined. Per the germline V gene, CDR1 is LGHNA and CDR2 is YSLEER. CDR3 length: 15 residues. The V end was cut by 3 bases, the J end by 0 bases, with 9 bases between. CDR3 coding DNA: TGCGCCAGCAGCCAGGGAAGATATAGCAATCAGCCCCAGCATTTT. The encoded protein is CASSQGRYSNQPQHF.

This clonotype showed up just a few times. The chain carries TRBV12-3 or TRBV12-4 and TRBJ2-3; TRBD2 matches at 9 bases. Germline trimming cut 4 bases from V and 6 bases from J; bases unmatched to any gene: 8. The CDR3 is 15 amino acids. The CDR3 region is CASSSLAGAWDTQYF. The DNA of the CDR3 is TGTGCCAGCAGTTCCTTAGCGGGGGCCTGGGATACGCAGTATTTT.

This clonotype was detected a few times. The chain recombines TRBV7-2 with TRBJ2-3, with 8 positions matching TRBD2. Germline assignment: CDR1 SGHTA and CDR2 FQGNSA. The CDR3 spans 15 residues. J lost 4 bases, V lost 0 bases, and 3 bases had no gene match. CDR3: CASSLASGIADTQYF. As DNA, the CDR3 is TGTGCCAGCAGCTTAGCTAGCGGGATCGCAGATACGCAGTATTTT. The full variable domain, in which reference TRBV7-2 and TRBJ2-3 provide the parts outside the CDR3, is GAGVSQSPSNKVTEKGKDVELRCDPISGHTALYWYRQSLGQGLEFLIYFQGNSAPDKSGLPSDRFSAERTGGSVSTLTIQRTQQEDSAVYLCASSLASGIADTQYFGPGTRLTVL.

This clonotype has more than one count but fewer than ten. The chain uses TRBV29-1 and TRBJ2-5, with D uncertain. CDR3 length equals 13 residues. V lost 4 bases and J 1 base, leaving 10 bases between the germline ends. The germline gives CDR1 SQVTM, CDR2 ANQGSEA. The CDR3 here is CSVAKSRQETQYF. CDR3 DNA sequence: TGCAGCGTTGCGAAGAGTCGCCAAGAGACCCAGTACTTC.

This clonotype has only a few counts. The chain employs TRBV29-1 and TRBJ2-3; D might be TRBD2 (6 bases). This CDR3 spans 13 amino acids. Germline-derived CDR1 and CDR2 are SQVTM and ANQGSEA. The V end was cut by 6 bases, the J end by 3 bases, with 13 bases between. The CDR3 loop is CSVAASETDTQYF. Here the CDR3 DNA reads TGCAGCGTAGCGGCTAGCGAGACAGATACGCAGTATTTT.